Shown below are 28 T cell receptor beta chains from a single sample sequenced in a study of graft-versus-host responses after intestinal transplantation. These receptors have no known antigen. Only in-frame clones appear in the TCRdb table, and some are missing; sequencing was by immunoSEQ multiplex PCR. The sample consists of 130,000 to 150,000 clones, roughly 91% of them appearing once. The sequencing here drew on unstimulated CD4+ T cells sorted from spleen or lymph node cells, taken before intestinal transplant. The receptors were sampled from a human donor who received an intestinal transplant.

The chain is built from TRBV28 and TRBJ1-6; weak D call: TRBD1 (5 bases). V was trimmed by 1 base and J by 10 bases, leaving 14 bases between them. The CDR3 spans 15 residues. Germline V lookup: CDR1 MDHEN, CDR2 SYDVKM. The CDR3 sequence: CASSLFQGVRSPLHF. In DNA, the CDR3 is TGTGCCAGCAGTTTATTTCAAGGGGTCAGGTCACCCCTCCACTTT.

The chain carries TRBV14 and TRBJ2-7; the D call may be TRBD1 or TRBD2 (5 bases each). Looked up from germline, CDR1 is SGHDN and CDR2 is FVKESK. Trimming removed 3 bases at V and 2 bases at J, with 5 bases between. CDR3 size: 12 residues. CDR3 nucleotides: TGTGCCAGCAGCCAGGGGGCCTACGAGCAGTACTTC. Translated, it gives CASSQGAYEQYF.

The chain has TRBV27 and TRBJ1-4, with a weak D call TRBD1 (6 bases). The germline V and J ends were trimmed by 3 bases and 2 bases, with 13 bases remaining between them. The CDR3 has 16 amino acids. Germline lookup yields CDR1 MNHEY and CDR2 SMNVEV (reference sequence). The CDR3 bases are TGTGCCAGCAGTTTCGCTTCTACAGGGACTAATGAAAAACTGTTTTTT. Its translation is CASSFASTGTNEKLFF.

This clone has only a few counts. The V gene is TRBV6-1, the J gene TRBJ2-1, with D perhaps matching TRBD1 or TRBD2 (6 bases each). V lost 10 bases and J 0 bases, leaving 13 bases between the germline ends. The CDR3 has 14 amino acids. Germline V lookup: CDR1 MNHNS, CDR2 SASEGT. The CDR3 sequence: CATQGGSSYNEQFF. The DNA of the CDR3 is TGTGCCACCCAAGGGGGGAGCTCCTACAATGAGCAGTTCTTC.

This clone was seen only once. The chain's CDR3 is CASRGSRQGGKNIQYF. As DNA, the CDR3 is TGTGCCAGCAGGGGTTCCCGACAGGGTGGCAAAAACATTCAGTACTTC. This rearrangement joins TRBV27 to TRBJ2-4, with 7 positions matching TRBD1. Germline loops: CDR1 MNHEY, CDR2 SMNVEV (reference sequence). V lost 6 bases and J lost 3; bases outside the gene matches: 11. The CDR3 totals 16 residues.

The chain combines TRBV4-2 with TRBJ2-1, with 8 bases that match TRBD2. V lost 0 bases and J lost 3; bases outside the gene matches: 10. Germline V gene lookup returns CDR1 LGHNA and CDR2 YNFKEQ. The CDR3 is 18 residues long. CDR3 in DNA: TGTGCCAGCAGCCAAGAATTCGGACTAGCTAAGGACTACAATGAGCAGTTCTTC. It is translated as CASSQEFGLAKDYNEQFF.

J is TRBJ1-2 and V is TRBV27, with a possible D match to TRBD1 (6 bases). The CDR3 length is 14 residues. V was clipped by 7 bases and J by 5 bases, with 17 bases between them. Germline V lookup: CDR1 MNHEY, CDR2 SMNVEV (reference sequence). The DNA for the CDR3 is TGTGCCAGCACCCGGGCGGGGGGCGGGTATGGCTACACCTTC. This sequence encodes CASTRAGGGYGYTF.

The chain couples TRBV7-9 to TRBJ1-2; D perhaps matches TRBD1 (5 bases). The germline CDR1 and CDR2 sequences are SEHNR and FQNEAQ (reference sequence). The length of the CDR3 is 14 residues. The ends were cut back, 4 bases at V and 8 bases at J, with 17 bases in the middle. CDR3 DNA sequence: TGTGCCAGCAGCTCTAGCGGGACGACAAAGGGCTACACCTTC. Protein sequence: CASSSSGTTKGYTF.

This chain links TRBV19 with TRBJ2-7; D is unclear. CDR1 and CDR2 (germline): LNHDA, SQIVND (reference sequence). The CDR3 has 13 residues. Trimming stripped 6 bases from V and 1 base from J, with 10 bases between. The DNA for the CDR3 is TGTGCCAGTAGGGACCGGATTTCCTACGAGCAGTACTTC. Amino acid sequence: CASRDRISYEQYF.

This rearrangement joins TRBV28 to TRBJ1-2, with TRBD1 as a possible D gene (5 bases). The ends were cut back, 6 bases at V and 2 bases at J, with 13 bases in the middle. In germline, CDR1 is MDHEN, CDR2 SYDVKM. This CDR3 has 14 amino acids. CDR3 bases: TGTGCCAGCAGACCTCAGGGTTTCAACTATGGCTACACCTTC. This codes for CASRPQGFNYGYTF.

The J gene is TRBJ2-3, the V gene TRBV6-6, with D uncertain. This CDR3 has 11 amino acids. V lost 5 bases, J lost 7 bases, and 7 bases lay in between. Germline V gene data show CDR1 as MNHNY and CDR2 as SVGAGI (reference sequence). CDR3 nucleotides: TGTGCCAGCAGTGCCGATAATACGCAGTATTTT. It yields the protein CASSADNTQYF.

The CDR3 sequence is CASSLARVGSGVKETQYF. The CDR3 DNA follows: TGTGCCAGCAGCTTAGCTAGGGTTGGTAGCGGGGTAAAAGAGACCCAGTACTTC. The chain links TRBV7-8 to TRBJ2-5, with 8 bases fitting TRBD2. CDR3 size: 18 residues. After removal of 0 bases from V and 3 bases from J, the junction contained 12 bases not matched to a gene. Germline V gene data show CDR1 as SGHVS and CDR2 as FQNEAQ.

This sequence joins TRBV18 and TRBJ2-3; 7 nucleotides agree with TRBD1. Per the germline V gene, CDR1 is KGHSH and CDR2 is LQKENI. Trimming at V came to 5 bases and at J to 5 bases, leaving 4 bases not matched to a gene. The CDR3 is 13 residues long. The CDR3 DNA sequence: TGTGCCAGCTCATTGGGACAGCTAGATACGCAGTATTTT. This encodes CASSLGQLDTQYF.

The V and J genes are TRBV2 and TRBJ2-3; 9 bases are a match to TRBD2. V shed 8 bases and J 6 bases; nucleotides not matched to a gene: 15. The germline gives CDR1 SNHLY, CDR2 FYNNEI. The CDR3 sequence is 16 residues long. In DNA, the CDR3 is TGTGCCAGCTACCGGACTTTGCGGGAGGGTAGGGATACGCAGTATTTT. Its translation: CASYRTLREGRDTQYF. Drawing the rest from reference TRBV2 and TRBJ2-3, the complete variable domain is EPEVTQTPSHQVTQMGQEVILRCVPISNHLYFYWYRQILGQKVEFLVSFYNNEISEKSEIFDDQFSVERPDGSNFTLKIRSTKLEDSAMYFCASYRTLREGRDTQYFGPGTRLTVL.

Here the CDR3 DNA reads TGTGCCAGCAGTTTAGAGGACAGGGGCTATGGCTACACCTTC. It translates to CASSLEDRGYGYTF. J is TRBJ1-2 and V is TRBV27; 9 bases line up with TRBD1. V gave up 2 bases and J gave up 4 bases; unmatched junction bases: 2. The CDR3 is 14 residues long. Looked up from germline, CDR1 is MNHEY and CDR2 is SMNVEV (reference sequence).

The genes are TRBV4-1 and TRBJ2-2; D gene unclear. The V and J ends lost 1 base and 4 bases respectively, with 10 bases between them. The germline CDR1 and CDR2 sequences are MGHRA and YSYEKL. The CDR3 extends over 15 amino acids. This CDR3 reads CASSQVQVTTGELFF. CDR3 in DNA: TGCGCCAGCAGCCAAGTTCAGGTGACCACCGGGGAGCTGTTTTTT.

V and J are TRBV6-5 and TRBJ2-7; 9 positions match TRBD2. Germline-derived CDR1 and CDR2 are MNHEY and SVGAGI. The CDR3 sequence is 14 residues long. V trimming: 6 bases; J trimming: 3 bases; junction bases outside the gene matches: 6. The CDR3, as DNA: TGTGCCAGCAGGGGAGCGGGGGGAAACTACGAGCAGTACTTC. Amino acid sequence: CASRGAGGNYEQYF.

The chain joins TRBV9 to TRBJ2-1; 13 bases agree with TRBD2. The ends lost 4 bases at V and 4 bases at J; junction bases unmatched: 2. Germline values: CDR1 SGDLS, CDR2 YYNGEE. There are 15 residues in the CDR3. In DNA form, the CDR3 reads TGTGCCAGCAGCCCGGGACTAGCGGGATACAATGAGCAGTTCTTC. Encoded protein: CASSPGLAGYNEQFF.

V and J are TRBV4-3 and TRBJ1-1; no clear D gene. Germline loops: CDR1 LGHNA, CDR2 YSLEER. The CDR3 extends over 14 amino acids. With 4 bases removed from V and 3 bases from J, the gap between germline ends came to 12 bases. CDR3: CASSLSLRDTEAFF. The CDR3 bases are TGCGCCAGCAGCCTAAGTCTCCGGGACACTGAAGCTTTCTTT.

This sequence joins TRBV9 and TRBJ2-1; possible D gene TRBD2, 7 bases. The CDR3 contains 15 residues. The V and J ends lost 7 bases and 5 bases respectively, with 19 bases between them. Germline lookup yields CDR1 SGDLS and CDR2 YYNGEE. The CDR3 region is CASQAGLRGNNEQFF. CDR3 DNA sequence: TGTGCCAGCCAAGCGGGGCTTAGGGGGAACAATGAGCAGTTCTTC.

The V gene is TRBV9, the J gene TRBJ2-7; D is undetermined. The CDR3 is made up of 14 amino acids. V lost 4 bases and J lost 0, with 11 bases in between. In germline, CDR1 is SGDLS, CDR2 YYNGEE. The CDR3 reads CASSPHSPSYEQYF. The CDR3 nucleotides read TGTGCCAGCAGCCCCCATAGCCCCTCCTACGAGCAGTACTTC.

This clone was counted a single time. The rearrangement links TRBV5-1 to TRBJ2-3; possible D gene TRBD2, 6 bases. CDR3 size: 15 residues. V shed 1 base and J shed 1 base, with 10 bases lying between them. CDR1 and CDR2 (germline): SGHRS, YFSETQ. The CDR3 DNA reads as TGCGCCAGCAGCTTGCGCGGGATAGGCACAGATACGCAGTATTTT. Its translation: CASSLRGIGTDTQYF.

This chain connects TRBV18 to TRBJ1-2, with TRBD1 matching 9 bases. This CDR3 has 12 residues. Germline trimming cut 9 bases from V and 10 bases from J; bases unmatched to any gene: 9. Germline values: CDR1 KGHSH, CDR2 LQKENI. The CDR3 DNA is TGTGCCAGTCCGGACCGACAGGGGGTCTACACCTTC. Translating gives CASPDRQGVYTF.

The J gene is TRBJ2-3, the V gene TRBV30; D unresolved. V lost 0 bases to trimming and J lost 2 bases, with 9 bases between them. CDR1 and CDR2 from the germline V gene are GTSNPN and SVGIG (reference sequence). This CDR3 is 14 amino acids long. This CDR3 reads CAWSVAKSTDTQYF. The CDR3 nucleotides are TGTGCCTGGAGTGTAGCGAAGTCCACAGATACGCAGTATTTT.

Comment on this clone: The sample carries other DNA sequences with the same CDR3. V usage is TRBV7-2 and J usage is TRBJ1-2, with 8 positions matching TRBD1. The CDR3 spans 14 residues. Losses at the gene ends were 1 base for V and 4 bases for J; bases not matched to a gene: 2. Germline CDR1 is SGHTA and CDR2 is FQGNSA. This CDR3 is CASSLVGTGYGYTF. In nucleotides, the CDR3 is TGTGCCAGCAGCTTAGTTGGGACAGGCTATGGCTACACCTTC.

The chain is built from TRBV7-9 and TRBJ2-1; unclear D gene. V lost 2 bases and J 7 bases, leaving 15 bases between the germline ends. Looked up from germline, CDR1 is SEHNR and CDR2 is FQNEAQ (reference sequence). The CDR3 loop spans 15 amino acids. Here the CDR3 DNA reads TGTGCCAGCAGCTTAATTTTAGCAGAAGTTAATGAGCAGTTCTTC. Protein sequence: CASSLILAEVNEQFF. Using reference TRBV7-9 and TRBJ2-1 for the parts outside the CDR3, the full variable domain is DTGVSQNPRHKITKRGQNVTFRCDPISEHNRLYWYRQTLGQGPEFLTYFQNEAQLEKSRLLSDRFSAERPKGSFSTLEIQRTEQGDSAMYLCASSLILAEVNEQFFGPGTRLTVL.

The chain couples TRBV2 to TRBJ2-2; D call uncertain. CDR3 length: 13 residues. Germline lookup yields CDR1 SNHLY and CDR2 FYNNEI. The V end was cut by 2 bases, the J end by 1 base, with 2 bases between. The CDR3 is CASSEQNTGELFF. CDR3 bases: TGTGCCAGCAGTGAACAGAACACCGGGGAGCTGTTTTTT.

The gene calls are TRBV5-6 and TRBJ2-5; no reliable D call. The J call may be faulty, since TRBJ2-7 better matches the DNA end. The CDR3 covers 13 residues. The germline CDR1 and CDR2 sequences are SGHDT and YYEEEE. The CDR3 sequence: CASSGGRAYEQYF. Written as DNA, the CDR3 is TGTGCCAGCAGCGGCGGCCGTGCCTACGAGCAGTACTTC.